This T cell receptor (beta chain) is from a study of CD8 T cells in Susac syndrome. Germline V gene lookup returns CDR1 MNHEY and CDR2 SVGEGT. V lost 10 bases and J lost 0, with 13 bases in between. The CDR3 spans 14 residues. After extraction with the RNeasy kit, about 0.5 to 1 ug of the RNA was reverse transcribed using random hexamers. immunoSEQ multiplex PCR amplified TCR beta CDR3 across 54 Vbeta, 13 Jbeta. Via MiXCR, TCRdb re-called the immunoSEQ multiplex PCR reads, giving one row per CDR3 protein. The sample lists approximately 150,000 distinct CDR3 sequences; 93% were seen once. The chain couples TRBV6-2 or TRBV6-3 to TRBJ1-5, with D unresolved. The specimen sequenced was CD4+ T cells from PBMCs. This sequence was found in a human donor in good health. The CDR3 loop is CATNDDHSNQPQHF. The CDR3 region has the DNA TGTGCCACCAACGATGATCATAGCAATCAGCCCCAGCATTTT.